Below are 16 T cell receptor beta chains sequenced from a single sample in a study of neurological immune-mediated disorders. One entry per CDR3 protein, called by TCRdb with MiXCR from the 5' RACE reads. The sample lists 70,000 or so distinct CDR3 sequences, approximately 3.3% occurring once. Sequencing was performed on PBMCs. The receptor set was obtained from a woman aged 45-60 years with multiple sclerosis.

This clonotype was counted at least ten times. The chain is built from TRBV7-2 and TRBJ2-2; D assignment may be TRBD1 or TRBD2 (6 bases each). The CDR3 covers 16 residues. Germline V CDR1 and CDR2: SGHTA, FQGNSA. The V end was cut by 1 base, the J end by 6 bases, with 15 bases between. Here the CDR3 DNA reads TGTGCCAGCAGCTTAGTGGGGGGCGCTCTTTCCGGGGAGCTGTTTTTT. It specifies CASSLVGGALSGELFF.

This clonotype was recorded many times. This is likely a read error, given that the CDR3 carries no conserved phenylalanine or tryptophan at its end. The chain uses TRBV7-2 and TRBJ1-2, with 8 bases that match TRBD1. Trimming took 1 base from V and 8 from J; bases not matched to a gene: 9. This CDR3 has 15 amino acids. Germline loops: CDR1 SGHTA, CDR2 FQGNSA. The CDR3: CASSLDRLGTGGYTC. The CDR3 DNA reads TGTGCCAGCAGCTTAGACCGCCTCGGGACAGGCGGCTACACCTGC.

The table lists this clonotype with many counts. The chain recombines TRBV29-1 with TRBJ2-1, with 13 bases matching TRBD2. CDR1 and CDR2 from the germline V gene are SQVTM and ANQGSEA. This CDR3 contains 14 residues. The V segment lost 7 bases and the J segment 8 bases; nucleotides outside the gene matches: 8. Here the CDR3 DNA reads TGCAGCGCGGCCGGGACTAGCGGGATGTATGAGCAGTTCTTC. Translated, it gives CSAAGTSGMYEQFF.

This clonotype has a count of ten or more. The chain employs TRBV5-5 and TRBJ2-4; no firm D call. The CDR3 extends over 18 amino acids. The germline V and J ends were trimmed by 0 bases and 0 bases, with 16 bases remaining between them. From germline, CDR1 is SGHKS and CDR2 YYEKEE (reference sequence). CDR3 nucleotide sequence: TGTGCCAGCAGCTTGGCCCAACCCAGAGCCCTAGCCAAAAACATTCAGTACTTC. Protein: CASSLAQPRALAKNIQYF.

In its sample, this clonotype was seen many times. V is TRBV7-2 and J is TRBJ2-3; perhaps D is TRBD1 or TRBD2 (5 bases each). Deletions cut 7 bases from V and 3 bases from J, with 23 bases between. The germline gives CDR1 SGHTA, CDR2 FQGNSA. The CDR3 totals 17 residues. CDR3 bases: TGTGCCAGCAAGGGCAGTCCTGGGGGAGAGCCGACAGATACGCAGTATTTT. Translated, it gives CASKGSPGGEPTDTQYF.

This clonotype was detected many times. The chain has TRBV3-1 and TRBJ2-4, with a tentative D call TRBD1 (6 bases). CDR1 is LGHDT and CDR2 is YNNKEL in the germline V gene (reference sequence). The germline V and J ends were trimmed by 2 bases and 8 bases, with 16 bases remaining between them. The CDR3 totals 15 residues. The CDR3 DNA is TGTGCCAGCAGCCAATTCCCAGCGAAGGGGGACATTCAGTACTTC. Its translation: CASSQFPAKGDIQYF.

The table lists this clonotype with many counts. The chain is built from TRBV7-2 and TRBJ1-1; no reliable D call. Looked up from germline, CDR1 is SGHTA and CDR2 is FQGNSA. The CDR3 has 12 residues. Trimming took 1 base from V and 7 from J, leaving 7 bases between them. As DNA, the CDR3 is TGTGCCAGCAGCTTAGTTGGCCTTGAAGCTTTCTTT. It translates to CASSLVGLEAFF.

This clonotype has a count of ten or more. This chain links TRBV20-1 with TRBJ2-2; no clear D. The germline gives CDR1 DFQATT, CDR2 SNEGSKA (reference sequence). The CDR3 is made up of 14 amino acids. V was cut by 6 bases and J by 0 bases, with 11 bases left in between. The DNA for the CDR3 is TGCAGTGCGGTCCAAGGAGCGAACACCGGGGAGCTGTTTTTT. This translates into CSAVQGANTGELFF.

This clonotype showed up many times. This chain uses TRBV24-1 with TRBJ2-7, with 7 bases identical to TRBD1. CDR3 length: 13 amino acids. Trimming took 10 bases from V and 3 from J; bases not matched to a gene: 8. The germline V gene has CDR1 KGHDR and CDR2 SFDVKD. The CDR3 DNA is TGTGCCACTATGACAGGGAACATCTACGAGCAGTACTTC. It translates to CATMTGNIYEQYF.

This clonotype was found many times. The gene calls are TRBV7-2 and TRBJ1-5; unclear D gene. The CDR3 is 15 amino acids. Germline CDR1 reads SGHTA; CDR2 reads FQGNSA. V lost 1 base and J lost 3, with 10 bases in between. CDR3 sequence reads: CASSLDGQLNQPQHF. CDR3 nucleotide sequence: TGTGCCAGCAGCTTAGACGGGCAGCTCAATCAGCCCCAGCATTTT.

This clonotype occurred many times. The gene calls are TRBV20-1 and TRBJ2-3; 10 bases align to TRBD2. Germline trimming cut 3 bases from V and 1 base from J; bases unmatched to any gene: 10. The V gene's germline CDR1 is DFQATT and CDR2 SNEGSKA (reference sequence). The CDR3 sequence is 17 residues long. The chain's CDR3 is CSASASGRAGGTDTQYF. The CDR3 DNA reads as TGCAGTGCTAGTGCCAGCGGGAGGGCCGGGGGCACAGATACGCAGTATTTT.

Many counts were recorded for this clonotype. The V call is TRBV7-3, the J call TRBJ2-7; TRBD1 aligns across 10 bases. CDR3 length: 13 amino acids. Germline CDR1 SGHTA, CDR2 FQGTGA. Trimming took 4 bases from V and 3 from J; bases not matched to a gene: 0. The CDR3 here is CASSWDRGYEQYF. The CDR3 DNA follows: TGTGCCAGCAGCTGGGACAGGGGCTACGAGCAGTACTTC.

Concerning this clonotype: A much larger clone lies a single base off, so this may be a read error. The rearrangement uses TRBV20-1 and TRBJ1-5; D is uncertain. CDR1 is DFQATT, CDR2 SNEGSKA, per germline (reference sequence). The CDR3 totals 14 residues. CDR3 sequence (DNA): TGCAGTGCTAGAGACACTTATAGCAATCAGCACCAGCATTTT. Protein product: CSARDTYSNQHQHF.

This clonotype showed up many times. The chain links TRBV20-1 to TRBJ1-6; TRBD1 might be the D (5 bases). This CDR3 region has 13 residues. CDR1 and CDR2 (germline): DFQATT, SNEGSKA (reference sequence). V was trimmed by 6 bases and J by 2 bases, leaving 8 bases between them. The CDR3 region is CSARGPYNSPLHF. The DNA for the CDR3 is TGCAGTGCCCGGGGCCCCTATAATTCACCCCTCCACTTT.

Many counts were recorded for this clonotype. The chain couples TRBV6-2 or TRBV6-3 to TRBJ2-7; D is undetermined. The germline CDR1 and CDR2 sequences are MNHEY and SVGEGT. The CDR3 is made up of 15 amino acids. Between the trimmed V and J ends, which lost 0 bases and 3 bases, there was a span of 12 bases. Written as DNA, the CDR3 is TGTGCCAGCAGTTACTCGAAAGGCGACCTCTACGAGCAGTACTTC. It translates to CASSYSKGDLYEQYF.

The sample holds many counts of this clonotype. The V call is TRBV12-3 or TRBV12-4, the J call TRBJ2-1; TRBD2 aligns across 13 bases. V shed 1 base and J 4 bases; nucleotides not matched to a gene: 7. This CDR3 is built from 18 residues. Here the CDR3 DNA reads TGTGCCAGCAGTTTAGGGACTAGCGGGAGAACTATTTACAATGAGCAGTTCTTC. Translating it yields CASSLGTSGRTIYNEQFF.